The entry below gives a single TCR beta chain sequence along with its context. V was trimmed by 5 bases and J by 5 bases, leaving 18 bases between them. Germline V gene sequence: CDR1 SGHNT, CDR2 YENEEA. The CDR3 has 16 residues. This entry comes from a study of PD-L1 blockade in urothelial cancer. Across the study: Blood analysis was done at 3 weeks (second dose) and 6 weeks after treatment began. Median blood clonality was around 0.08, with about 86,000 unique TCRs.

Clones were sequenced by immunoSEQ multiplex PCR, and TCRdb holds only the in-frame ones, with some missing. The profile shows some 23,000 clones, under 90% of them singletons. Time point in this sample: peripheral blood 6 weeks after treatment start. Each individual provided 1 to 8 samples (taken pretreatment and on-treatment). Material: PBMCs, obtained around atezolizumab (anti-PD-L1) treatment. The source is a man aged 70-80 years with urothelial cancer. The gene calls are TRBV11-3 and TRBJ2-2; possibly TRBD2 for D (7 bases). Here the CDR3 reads CASSLSGGVGTGELFF. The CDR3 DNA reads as TGTGCCAGCAGCCTGTCGGGGGGCGTGGGGACCGGGGAGCTGTTTTTT. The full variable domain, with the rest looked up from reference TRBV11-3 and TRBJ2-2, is EAGVVQSPRYKIIEKKQPVAFWCNPISGHNTLYWYLQNLGQGPELLIRYENEEAVDDSQLPKDRFSAERLKGVDSTLKIQPAELGDSAVYLCASSLSGGVGTGELFFGEGSRLTVL.